Given below is one TCR beta chain in context. The antigen is undetermined. The entry originates in a study of cytomegalovirus exposure and HLA in healthy donors. The study, taken as a whole, reports: Per a later analysis, HLA-associated TCR beta chains showed more clonal expansion than other, equally common TCR beta chains. A later analysis reported that several of the most significant clusters appeared to be linked to common viral pathogens, among them Epstein-Barr virus.

13 Jbeta primers and 60 Vbeta primers were used for the PCR. Original analysis: Some 80 million unique TCR beta chains, some 11 million shared, were counted in a later analysis. TCRdb keeps only in-frame clones here, not all; method: immunoSEQ multiplex PCR. V and J calls and clone size are as listed in that table; D and trimming were resolved from the DNA. Of 150,000 to 200,000 clones in the sample, under 85% are singletons; the top ten hold around 4.1%. This receptor was taken from a man aged 45-65 years in good health and CMV-seropositive. Sequencing input: PBMCs.

The CDR3 here is CSVEGQYYGYTF. The CDR3 DNA reads as TGCAGCGTTGAAGGCCAGTACTATGGCTACACCTTC. V and J are TRBV29-1 and TRBJ1-2; the D is unclear. Trimming shortened V by 1 base and J by 3 bases, and 6 bases separated the two germline ends. The CDR3 has 12 amino acids. Germline CDR1 SQVTM, CDR2 ANQGSEA.